The clone carrying this T cell receptor beta chain was counted between two and nine times. As yet, its antigen is unknown. This specimen belongs to a study of T-cell memory formation after mild COVID-19. Study context: TCR clusters showed largely donor specificity.

TCRdb re-derived calls from the 5' RACE reads in MiXCR, one entry per CDR3 protein. The sample carries 530,000 or so distinct CDR3 sequences, 15% to 20% recorded once. Study findings and constraints: While clones contracting from day 15 to 85 were balanced between CD4 and CD8, later expanders leaned CD4+. Pre-infection memory showed some responding clones, and this suggested that cross-reactive memory joined.

The source is an adult woman who had mild COVID-19 (a few samples of this study predate the infection). Cell type and time point are not known. The sample comprised PBMCs or a T cell subset sorted from them (not recorded which).

The CDR3: CASSVVGRELFF. The CDR3, as DNA: TGTGCCAGCAGTGTGGTAGGCCGGGAGCTGTTTTTT. This chain connects TRBV2 to TRBJ2-2; D is uncertain. CDR1 SNHLY and CDR2 FYNNEI come from the germline V gene. The V end lost 4 bases, the J end lost 9 bases, and 9 bases lay between the germline ends. The CDR3 extends over 12 amino acids.